Listed here are 17 T cell receptor beta chains from one sample, sequenced in a study of CD8 T cells in Susac syndrome (dated by TCRdb to the late 2010s). The library was generated by the immunoSEQ multiplex PCR assay. RNA was extracted with the RNeasy kit and about 0.5 to 1 ug was reverse transcribed using random hexamers. TCRdb ran its own pipeline on the public reads, namely fastp trimming at Q25 and MiXCR clone calling, and kept in-frame beta chains. For every CDR3 protein sequence, its rows merge into one entry that carries the most common genes and DNA. Recorded for this sample are 150,000 to 200,000 distinct CDR3 sequences; 92% of them occurred a single time. The ten largest account for 0.065% to 0.1% of the sample. The sequencing input was CD4+ T cells from PBMCs. These receptors were obtained from a human donor in good health.

The chain carries TRBV6-2 or TRBV6-3 and TRBJ2-1; the D is unclear. This CDR3 has 12 amino acids. V was clipped by 8 bases and J by 8 bases, with 13 bases between them. Germline values: CDR1 MNHEY, CDR2 SVGEGT. Here the CDR3 reads CASADVWDEQFF. CDR3 nucleotide sequence: TGTGCCAGCGCGGATGTTTGGGATGAGCAGTTCTTC.

For the CDR3, the DNA is TGTGCCAGCAGCCCGCGACAGCGGGAGGGGCTCACAGATACGCAGTATTTT. Protein sequence: CASSPRQREGLTDTQYF. This sequence joins TRBV14 and TRBJ2-3; 10 nucleotides agree with TRBD2. The CDR3 sequence is 17 residues long. V was pared by 4 bases and J by 2 bases, with 9 bases of the junction left unmatched. Per the germline V gene, CDR1 is SGHDN and CDR2 is FVKESK.

The chain carries TRBV6-5 and TRBJ2-4, with 9 bases aligning to TRBD1. Germline V gives CDR1 MNHEY, CDR2 SVGAGI. The CDR3 is 16 amino acids. The trim removed 7 bases at V and 2 bases at J, leaving 9 bases unmatched. The CDR3 loop is CASITGTGRSKNIQYF. The CDR3 DNA follows: TGTGCCAGCATTACCGGGACAGGGAGGTCCAAAAACATTCAGTACTTC.

The chain links TRBV30 to TRBJ1-6, with 7 nucleotides matching TRBD1. CDR3 length equals 15 residues. Germline V gene lookup returns CDR1 GTSNPN and CDR2 SVGIG (reference sequence). V trimming: 3 bases; J trimming: 1 base; junction bases outside the gene matches: 3. CDR3 in amino acids: CAWSQGGSYNSPLHF. As DNA, the CDR3 is TGTGCCTGGAGCCAGGGGGGATCCTATAATTCACCCCTCCACTTT.

This clonotype was seen a single time. The chain combines TRBV5-1 with TRBJ1-2; TRBD1 might be the D (5 bases). This CDR3 contains 14 residues. V shed 0 bases and J shed 8 bases, with 14 bases lying between them. Germline V gene sequence: CDR1 SGHRS, CDR2 YFSETQ. The chain's CDR3 is CASSLEGRTIGYTF. CDR3 coding DNA: TGCGCCAGCAGCTTGGAGGGACGGACTATAGGCTACACCTTC.

The CDR3 spells CASSQDNGTPREQYF. DNA of the CDR3: TGTGCCAGCAGCCAAGATAACGGCACACCCCGCGAGCAGTACTTC. V gene TRBV3-1 combines with J gene TRBJ2-7; D is ambiguous. Looked up from germline, CDR1 is LGHDT and CDR2 is YNNKEL (reference sequence). V was cut by 0 bases and J by 6 bases, with 15 bases left in between. The CDR3 length is 15 residues.

This clonotype was picked up one time. The rearrangement uses TRBV5-4 and TRBJ2-5; no reliable D call. Trimming took 0 bases from V and 7 from J, leaving 7 bases between them. The CDR3 runs 12 residues. Germline CDR1 reads SGHNT; CDR2 reads YYREEE (reference sequence). The CDR3: CASSLDPGTQYF. The CDR3 DNA follows: TGTGCCAGCAGCTTGGACCCAGGGACCCAGTACTTC. Drawing the rest from reference TRBV5-4 and TRBJ2-5, the complete variable domain is ETGVTQSPTHLIKTRGQQVTLRCSSQSGHNTVSWYQQALGQGPQFIFQYYREEENGRGNFPPRFSGLQFPNYSSELNVNALELDDSALYLCASSLDPGTQYFGPGTRLLVL.

The V call is TRBV29-1, the J call TRBJ2-3, with 10 nucleotides matching TRBD1. This CDR3 contains 14 residues. The germline V gene encodes CDR1 SQVTM and CDR2 ANQGSEA. Trimming cost V 1 base and J 4 bases; bases outside gene matches: 2. The CDR3: CSVEGTGGSDTQYF. Here the CDR3 DNA reads TGCAGCGTTGAAGGGACAGGGGGATCAGATACGCAGTATTTT.

CDR3 nucleotide sequence: TGTGCCAGCAAACCCCTTACCGGGACAGGGGACGTATACGAGCAGTACTTC. This codes for CASKPLTGTGDVYEQYF. This chain joins TRBV6-2 or TRBV6-3 and TRBJ2-7, with 10 bases identical to TRBD1. The J segment lost 4 bases and the V segment lost 7 bases, leaving 16 bases of the junction unmatched. This CDR3 contains 17 residues. Looked up from germline, CDR1 is MNHEY and CDR2 is SVGEGT.

The count of this clonotype is one. The chain combines TRBV5-4 with TRBJ2-7; weak D call: TRBD2 (5 bases). V was clipped by 3 bases and J by 0 bases, with 10 bases between them. Germline V CDR1 and CDR2: SGHNT, YYREEE (reference sequence). The CDR3 is 14 amino acids. The CDR3 sequence is CASSSRRDSYEQYF. The CDR3, as DNA: TGTGCCAGCAGCTCCCGCCGGGACTCCTACGAGCAGTACTTC.

V is TRBV6-2 or TRBV6-3 and J is TRBJ2-6; 8 bases fit TRBD2. Germline trimming cut 6 bases from V and 1 base from J; bases unmatched to any gene: 8. The CDR3 consists of 17 residues. Germline assignment: CDR1 MNHEY and CDR2 SVGEGT. CDR3 coding DNA: TGTGCCAGCAGAAGCGGGGGTTCCCCTTCTGGGGCCAACGTCCTGACTTTC. Amino acid sequence: CASRSGGSPSGANVLTF.

This sequence joins TRBV19 and TRBJ1-2; D is uncertain. CDR3 size: 14 residues. Germline V gene lookup returns CDR1 LNHDA and CDR2 SQIVND (reference sequence). V lost 5 bases and J lost 0, with 10 bases in between. CDR3 sequence reads: CASSSLPTNYGYTF. The CDR3 DNA follows: TGTGCCAGTAGTTCCCTACCAACTAACTATGGCTACACCTTC.

The gene calls are TRBV23-1 and TRBJ2-5; D is unresolved. TRBV23-1 is an open reading frame, and its role is uncertain. The CDR3 length is 13 residues. V was trimmed by 4 bases and J by 5 bases, leaving 11 bases between them. This chain's CDR3 is CASSPLIKETQYF. CDR3 bases: TGCGCCAGCAGTCCTTTAATCAAGGAGACCCAGTACTTC.

This chain links TRBV19 with TRBJ1-2; 9 nucleotides line up with TRBD1. This CDR3 comprises 16 residues. CDR1 is LNHDA, CDR2 SQIVND, per germline (reference sequence). J lost 8 bases, V lost 5 bases, and 15 bases had no gene match. The CDR3 DNA reads as TGTGCCAGTAGTCCACTGGGAGTAGGGACAGGGAAGGGCTACACCTTC. Translating it yields CASSPLGVGTGKGYTF.

The chain is built from TRBV25-1 and TRBJ1-1, with a possible D match to TRBD1 (5 bases). Trimming stripped 4 bases from V and 4 bases from J, with 13 bases between. The germline V gene has CDR1 MGHDK and CDR2 SYGVNS. The CDR3 length is 14 residues. This chain's CDR3 is CASSAPYGATEAFF. CDR3 coding DNA: TGTGCCAGCAGTGCCCCATACGGGGCCACTGAAGCTTTCTTT. The full variable domain, its missing parts supplied by reference TRBV25-1 and TRBJ1-1, is EADIYQTPRYLVIGTGKKITLECSQTMGHDKMYWYQQDPGMELHLIHYSYGVNSTEKGDLSSESTVSRIRTEHFPLTLESARPSHTSQYLCASSAPYGATEAFFGQGTRLTVV.

This clonotype has a single count. This chain's CDR3 is CASSFYSGTYQETQYF. The CDR3 region has the DNA TGTGCCAGCAGTTTTTACAGTGGGACATACCAAGAGACCCAGTACTTC. The chain links TRBV21-1 to TRBJ2-5; no DNA check was done on the table's D call, TRBD1. TRBV21-1 is assigned pseudogene status. The CDR3 is 16 residues long.

The chain employs TRBV14 and TRBJ2-7, with 8 bases aligning to TRBD1. The CDR3 consists of 13 residues. In germline, CDR1 is SGHDN, CDR2 FVKESK. J was trimmed by 7 bases and V by 4 bases; bases with no gene match: 6. The CDR3 reads CASSLAGGREQYF. DNA of the CDR3: TGTGCCAGCAGCCTAGCAGGGGGCAGAGAGCAGTACTTC.